This TCR beta chain is from a study of OX40 agonist ivuxolimab in advanced cancers. Study-level background: Ivuxolimab was an agonistic, fully human IgG2 monoclonal antibody directed against OX40 (CD134), a costimulatory receptor. Intravenous ivuxolimab was administered to patients every 2 weeks at six dose levels: 0.01, 0.1, 0.3, 1.5, 3 and 10 mg/kg. Of the approximately 50 dose-escalation patients, hepatocellular carcinoma was present in about 20, melanoma in around 15, renal cell carcinoma in 9 and head and neck cancer in 9. In the dose-escalation cohort, 70% to 85% of patients were male, and the mean age was approximately 60 years with a range of about 20 to 79. Prior anti-PD-1, anti-PD-L1 or anti-CTLA-4 therapy was permitted, and about two fifths of dose-escalation patients had received checkpoint inhibitors. Partial responses were achieved by three dose-escalation patients, of whom one had hepatocellular carcinoma and two had cutaneous melanoma. Peripheral TCRbeta sequencing was intended to test whether TCR sequence diversity was altered and clonal T-cell expansion was caused by ivuxolimab. The paper describes the monotherapy dose-escalation part (N of about 47 patients) of the phase I trial of ivuxolimab. Overall study outcomes, separate from this receptor: Low levels of normalized T-cell clonal expansion were also shown by some nonresponding patients. In partial responders in the 0.1-3.0 mg/kg groups, normalized peripheral clonal expansion was found to be among the lowest, especially among CD8+ T cells. After ivuxolimab, expanded clones were on average more numerous among CD8+ T cells than among CD4+ T cells. The antigen specificity of the peripheral T cells that underwent clonal expansion was not determined. At doses of 0.1 to 3.0 mg/kg, clonal expansion of both CD4+ and CD8+ T cells in blood was seen between baseline and week 6.

Notes on this clone: The antigen it recognizes is unknown. One base away there is no much larger clone; base qualities are not given.

Genomic DNA was isolated from the sorted cells so that the TCRbeta CDR3 region could be sequenced. TCRbeta CDR3 regions were sequenced using the immunoSEQ Assay. In its TCRdb copy, this immuneACCESS table keeps in-frame sequences only and misses some clones. Where compared with another copy, unresolved V genes explain less than half of these, and the others have no known cause. Across this sample there are 30,000 to 45,000 clones, with around 82% seen only once. The leading ten clones occupy approximately 1.8% of the sample. The trial excluded patients who had a history of autoimmune disease or were on systemic immunosuppression. Peripheral blood for TCR sequencing was collected from all dose cohorts at baseline, on cycle 4 day 1, and on cycle 7 day 1. Samples came from an open-label, multicenter, first-in-human phase I dose-escalation trial of ivuxolimab. Adults with locally advanced or metastatic head and neck squamous cell, hepatocellular, melanoma or renal cell carcinoma were enrolled in the trial. CD4+ and CD8+ T cells were sorted separately from peripheral blood before TCR sequencing.

The CDR3 holds 16 amino acids from the cysteine to the phenylalanine. CDR3 DNA only is kept here, 48 bases in frame from base 1. V is clipped by 7 bases and J by 6 bases, and the sequence between their germline boundaries is 24 bases long. The CDR1 and CDR2 encoded by the germline V gene are SNHLY and FYNNEI. This sequence originates from an adult with an advanced solid tumor such as melanoma, head and neck, liver or kidney cancer. Specimen: CD4+ or CD8+ T cells sorted from blood, collected in a trial of the OX40 agonist ivuxolimab. In this chain, TRBV2 is recombined with TRBJ1-1, with an unclear D gene assignment. The CDR3 region reads CASIGGGSRVGAEAFF. The DNA reads TGTGCCAGCATCGGAGGCGGGTCTAGGGTGGGAGCTGAAGCTTTCTTT.